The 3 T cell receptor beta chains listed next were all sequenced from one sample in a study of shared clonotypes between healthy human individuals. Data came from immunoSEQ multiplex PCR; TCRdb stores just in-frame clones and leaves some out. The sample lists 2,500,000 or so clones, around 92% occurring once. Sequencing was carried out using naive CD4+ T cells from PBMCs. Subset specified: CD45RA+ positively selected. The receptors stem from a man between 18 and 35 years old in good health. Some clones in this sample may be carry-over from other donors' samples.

CDR3 sequence reads: CASSKGTRQSSYEQYF. The CDR3 DNA is TGTGCCAGCAGCAAGGGGACTAGGCAGAGCTCCTACGAGCAGTACTTC. The V gene is TRBV21-1, the J gene TRBJ2-7; the table assigns TRBD2, which was not confirmed against the DNA. TRBV21-1 is a listed pseudogene. This CDR3 has 16 amino acids.

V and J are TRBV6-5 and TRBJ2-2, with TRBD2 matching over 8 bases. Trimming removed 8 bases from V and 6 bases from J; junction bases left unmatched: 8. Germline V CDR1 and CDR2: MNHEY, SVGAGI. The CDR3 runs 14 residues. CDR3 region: CASGPGGHAGELFF. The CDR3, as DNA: TGTGCCAGCGGACCGGGAGGGCACGCCGGGGAGCTGTTTTTT.

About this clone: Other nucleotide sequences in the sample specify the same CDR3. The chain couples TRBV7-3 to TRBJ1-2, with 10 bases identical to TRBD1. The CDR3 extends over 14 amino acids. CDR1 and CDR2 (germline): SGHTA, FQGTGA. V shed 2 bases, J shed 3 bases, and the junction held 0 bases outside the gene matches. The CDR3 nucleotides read TGTGCCAGCAGCTTAGGGACAGGGGACTATGGCTACACCTTC. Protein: CASSLGTGDYGYTF.